The table lists the clone carrying this T cell receptor (beta chain) with a few counts. What it binds is not known. CDR3 length equals 11 residues. V was cut by 7 bases and J by 5 bases, with 11 bases left in between. Germline-derived CDR1 and CDR2 are SQVTM and ANQGSEA. This sample stems from a study of post-analysis software for immune sequencing data. Study-level points and caveats: Strong co-clustering by F measure was seen for same-batch samples. Versus controls, multiple sclerosis patients showed significantly lower diversity (normalized Chao1). Patients carried a handful of TRBV segments more frequently than controls did, and TRBV5-6, TRBV5-1 and TRBV20-1 were among them.

Sequencing libraries made from TCR beta cDNA carried unique molecular identifiers. The source material, about 0.9 to 11 million T cells, gave rise to about 460,000 cDNA molecules. TCRdb re-called the PCR reads through MiXCR, storing one row per CDR3 protein. The sample holds hundreds of thousands of distinct CDR3 sequences, approximately 53% seen once. The gene calls are TRBV29-1 and TRBJ1-2, with TRBD1 as a possible D gene (5 bases). This TCR was sampled from a girl between 5 and 17 years old with multiple sclerosis. Sequencing used blood. CDR3 nucleotides: TGCAGCGGGCTGGGGCCTTATGGCTACACCTTC. This sequence encodes CSGLGPYGYTF.